These 24 T cell receptor beta chains originate from one sample sequenced in a study of OX40 agonist ivuxolimab in advanced cancers. Method: immunoSEQ multiplex PCR; TCRdb's copy keeps in-frame clones and lacks some. The sample shows 50,000 to 70,000 clones, 75% to 90% of them seen only once. Material: CD4+ or CD8+ T cells sorted from blood, obtained in a trial of the OX40 agonist ivuxolimab. The receptors originated from an adult with an advanced solid tumor such as melanoma, head and neck, liver or kidney cancer.

The rearrangement joins TRBV19 to TRBJ2-7, with D perhaps given as TRBD1 or TRBD2 (5 bases each). V dropped 4 bases and J dropped 2 bases, with 6 bases sitting between them. This CDR3 region has 12 residues. Germline CDR1 LNHDA, CDR2 SQIVND (reference sequence). CDR3: CASSTGPYEQYF. The CDR3 DNA sequence: TGTGCCAGTAGTACGGGACCCTACGAGCAGTACTTC.

V usage is TRBV28 and J usage is TRBJ1-4; D is unresolved. Germline CDR1 is MDHEN and CDR2 is SYDVKM. Trimming took off 6 bases at V and 14 bases at J, with 10 bases between the two ends. The CDR3 runs to 10 residues. The CDR3 DNA sequence: TGTGCCAGCAGCCGGGATCGGCTGTTTTTT. Its protein is CASSRDRLFF.

The genes are TRBV6-5 and TRBJ1-2, with D maybe TRBD1 (5 bases). The V gene lost 6 bases and the J gene lost 2 bases, with 16 bases spanning the gap. Germline CDR1 MNHEY, CDR2 SVGAGI. The CDR3 sequence is 15 residues long. The CDR3 nucleotides read TGTGCCAGCAGAGCACCCGTGGACATAAACTATGGCTACACCTTC. Encoded protein: CASRAPVDINYGYTF.

The chain uses TRBV10-3 and TRBJ2-1; weak D call: TRBD1 (6 bases). This CDR3 is built from 14 residues. Trimming cost V 2 bases and J 5 bases, with 10 bases left between them. Germline V gene lookup returns CDR1 ENHRY and CDR2 SYGVKD. CDR3 nucleotides: TGTGCCATCAGTGAGAGGGGGTTCGACAATGAGCAGTTCTTC. This encodes CAISERGFDNEQFF.

The chain recombines TRBV5-5 with TRBJ1-6; TRBD1 is a possible D gene (5 bases). CDR1 and CDR2 (germline): SGHKS, YYEKEE (reference sequence). The CDR3 contains 13 residues. The V gene lost 1 base and the J gene lost 7 bases, with 6 bases spanning the gap. CDR3: CASSLQGNSPLHF. CDR3 bases: TGTGCCAGCAGCTTGCAGGGAAATTCACCCCTCCACTTT.

The gene calls are TRBV6-6 and TRBJ1-2; 8 nucleotides align to TRBD1. Germline V gene lookup returns CDR1 MNHNY and CDR2 SVGAGI (reference sequence). The V and J ends lost 5 bases and 8 bases, in that order; junction bases with no gene match: 10. There are 14 residues in the CDR3. The CDR3 spells CASSPLGQGRGYTF. CDR3 DNA sequence: TGTGCCAGCAGTCCCCTTGGACAGGGACGGGGCTACACCTTC.

The rearrangement links TRBV12-5 to TRBJ2-5, with D unresolved. Germline V gene lookup returns CDR1 LGHNT and CDR2 FRNRAP. The CDR3 loop spans 11 amino acids. CDR3 in DNA: TGTGACACAGACTGCTCCGAGACCCAGTACTTC. Translated, it gives CDTDCSETQYF.

This clone has more than one count but fewer than ten. The V gene is TRBV7-9, the J gene TRBJ1-4; D is ambiguous. V was pared by 5 bases and J by 0 bases, with 16 bases between. The CDR3 runs 17 residues. Germline lookup yields CDR1 SEHNR and CDR2 FQNEAQ (reference sequence). The CDR3: CASSPMGGLATNEKLFF. For the CDR3, the DNA is TGTGCCAGCAGCCCGATGGGCGGACTAGCAACTAATGAAAAACTGTTTTTT.

The chain employs TRBV2 and TRBJ1-1; TRBD1 matches 8 bases. The CDR3 loop spans 14 amino acids. CDR1 and CDR2 from the germline V gene are SNHLY and FYNNEI. V lost 4 bases to trimming and J lost 3 bases; unmatched junction nucleotides: 4. The CDR3 protein is CASSGPTGDTEAFF. The CDR3 DNA reads as TGTGCCAGCAGTGGACCGACAGGGGACACTGAAGCTTTCTTT.

This clone was detected a few times. The chain employs TRBV19 and TRBJ1-5, with D hard to call. This CDR3 spans 14 amino acids. The germline V and J ends were trimmed by 8 bases and 1 base, with 12 bases remaining between them. Looked up from germline, CDR1 is LNHDA and CDR2 is SQIVND (reference sequence). CDR3 nucleotides: TGTGCCAGTTCCGAGGCCGGAAGCAATCAGCCCCAGCATTTT. Protein sequence: CASSEAGSNQPQHF.

The rearrangement uses TRBV9 and TRBJ1-1; D remains unclear. This CDR3 contains 14 residues. Trimming left V 0 bases short and J 4 bases short, with 10 bases between. Germline V gives CDR1 SGDLS, CDR2 YYNGEE. This CDR3 reads CASSVAAGSTEAFF. The CDR3 DNA reads as TGTGCCAGCAGCGTAGCCGCGGGAAGCACTGAAGCTTTCTTT.

This clone was seen more than once but under ten times. The gene calls are TRBV19 and TRBJ2-5; D is possibly TRBD1 (5 bases). Per the germline V gene, CDR1 is LNHDA and CDR2 is SQIVND (reference sequence). Trimming left V 5 bases short and J 0 bases short, with 16 bases between. The CDR3 contains 16 residues. CDR3: CASSPPRQTYQETQYF. As DNA, the CDR3 is TGTGCCAGTAGTCCACCCCGACAGACCTACCAAGAGACCCAGTACTTC.

This clone came up once. The chain carries TRBV4-3 and TRBJ2-1; a possible D gene is TRBD1 (5 bases). Trimming cost V 0 bases and J 9 bases, with 12 bases left between them. The CDR3 sequence is 14 residues long. Germline values: CDR1 LGHNA, CDR2 YSLEER. The CDR3 sequence: CASSQESGYGEQFF. Here the CDR3 DNA reads TGCGCCAGCAGCCAAGAATCAGGGTACGGTGAGCAGTTCTTC.

This clone was counted once. The chain has TRBV4-3 and TRBJ2-7, with no clear D. In germline, CDR1 is LGHNA, CDR2 YSLEER. V lost 0 bases and J 2 bases, leaving 11 bases between the germline ends. The CDR3 covers 15 residues. The CDR3 loop reads CASSQDLGSPYEQYF. CDR3 bases: TGCGCCAGCAGCCAAGACTTGGGCAGTCCCTACGAGCAGTACTTC.

This rearrangement joins TRBV7-9 to TRBJ2-2, with TRBD1 matching over 10 bases. V lost 4 bases to trimming and J lost 5 bases; unmatched junction nucleotides: 4. The germline V gene has CDR1 SEHNR and CDR2 FQNEAQ (reference sequence). The CDR3 spans 15 residues. The CDR3 region has the DNA TGTGCCAGCAGCTGGACAGGGGGGAGGACCGGGGAGCTGTTTTTT. Protein: CASSWTGGRTGELFF.

V gene TRBV5-1 combines with J gene TRBJ2-7; weak D call: TRBD1 (6 bases). Germline V gives CDR1 SGHRS, CDR2 YFSETQ. The CDR3 consists of 12 residues. V lost 4 bases, J lost 4 bases, and 9 bases lay in between. The CDR3 region is CASSGTGYEQYF. For the CDR3, the DNA is TGCGCCAGCAGCGGTACAGGGTACGAGCAGTACTTC.

This clone occurred once. The chain links TRBV27 to TRBJ1-2, with D unclear. CDR1 and CDR2 from the germline V gene are MNHEY and SMNVEV (reference sequence). The CDR3 totals 15 residues. V was trimmed by 5 bases and J by 4 bases, leaving 17 bases between them. CDR3 in DNA: TGTGCCAGCAGTCCAGCTACAGATCTCCGCTATGGCTACACCTTC. Translating gives CASSPATDLRYGYTF.

The chain has TRBV27 and TRBJ2-3, with 9 bases matching TRBD2. The CDR3 runs to 13 residues. The germline CDR1 and CDR2 sequences are MNHEY and SMNVEV (reference sequence). Trimming took 2 bases from V and 8 from J; bases not matched to a gene: 2. CDR3 residues: CASSLAGGGTQYF. CDR3 DNA sequence: TGTGCCAGCAGTTTAGCGGGGGGGGGTACGCAGTATTTT.

V and J are TRBV6-6 and TRBJ1-6, with D unresolved. Trimming took 2 bases from V and 5 from J, leaving 10 bases between them. Per the germline V gene, CDR1 is MNHNY and CDR2 is SVGAGI (reference sequence). The CDR3 totals 15 residues. The CDR3 DNA reads as TGTGCCAGCAGTTACGAATCTCATAATAATTCACCCCTCCACTTT. This gives the protein CASSYESHNNSPLHF.

This clone was detected only once. Mismatch with germline at one junction end may stem from a read error. The CDR3 loop is CASSFNRYNGQFF. The CDR3 coding sequence is TGTGCCAGCAGCTTTAACAGGTACAATGGGCAGTTCTTC. V gene TRBV5-6 combines with J gene TRBJ2-1; maybe TRBD1 (5 bases). CDR1 and CDR2 from the germline V gene are SGHDT and YYEEEE. CDR3 size: 13 residues.

The rearrangement links TRBV28 to TRBJ2-1, with 9 positions matching TRBD1. The germline V gene has CDR1 MDHEN and CDR2 SYDVKM. CDR3 size: 14 residues. After removal of 3 bases from V and 13 bases from J, the junction contained 10 bases not matched to a gene. CDR3 loop: CASSLDRGLSSQFF. The CDR3 DNA sequence: TGTGCCAGCAGTTTGGACAGGGGCCTCTCCTCACAGTTCTTC.

The genes are TRBV28 and TRBJ1-2; the D gene is possibly TRBD1 (5 bases). The CDR3 consists of 12 residues. Trimming left V 7 bases short and J 4 bases short, with 10 bases between. Germline V gene lookup returns CDR1 MDHEN and CDR2 SYDVKM. CDR3 in DNA: TGTGCCAGCACCCCGGGGACCTATGGCTACACCTTC. Encoded protein: CASTPGTYGYTF.

The chain joins TRBV9 to TRBJ1-2; 7 bases are a match to TRBD1. After removal of 0 bases from V and 3 bases from J, the junction contained 5 bases not matched to a gene. The CDR3 covers 15 residues. Looked up from germline, CDR1 is SGDLS and CDR2 is YYNGEE. As DNA, the CDR3 is TGTGCCAGCAGCGTAGCAAGACAGGGTTACTATGGCTACACCTTC. Its translation: CASSVARQGYYGYTF.

The V call is TRBV6-1, the J call TRBJ1-5; 10 bases match TRBD1. Germline V lookup: CDR1 MNHNS, CDR2 SASEGT. Trimming cost V 6 bases and J 7 bases; bases outside gene matches: 3. This CDR3 spans 13 amino acids. This chain's CDR3 is CASSGTGVQPQHF. Here the CDR3 DNA reads TGTGCCAGCAGCGGGACAGGGGTGCAGCCCCAGCATTTT.